Shown below are 20 T cell receptor beta chains from a single sample sequenced in a study of CXCR3-negative and CXCR3-positive naive CD8 T cells (dated by TCRdb to between 2019 and 2020). This sample was sequenced with a NextSeq 550. The Human TCR Profiling Kit (MiLaboratory) was used to make UMI-labeled 5' RACE TRB cDNA libraries. After TCRdb reprocessed the reads, each CDR3 protein sequence was kept as one row, without DNA. For this sample, the table gives some 6,700 distinct CDR3 sequences. The biggest ten clones account for less than 1.3% of the sample. Sample: naive CXCR3- CD8+ T cells from blood. The meaning of the sample's cell subset or site label: CD45RO-CCR7+CD27+CD95- naive CD8+ T cells lacking CXCR3 (TNR3-). These receptors were collected from a human donor in good health. Some clones in this sample may be carry-over from other donors' samples.

This CDR3 reads CAWSSRGYEQYF. The V call is TRBV30, the J call TRBJ2-7; TCRdb lists TRBD1, though no DNA is available to test this call. This CDR3 has 12 amino acids. Per the germline V gene, CDR1 is GTSNPN and CDR2 is SVGIG (reference sequence).

This clonotype is called medium-sized (0.01 to 0.1%) based on its frequency. The rearrangement uses TRBV7-8 and TRBJ2-3; TCRdb picks TRBD1, but there is no DNA to check that call. The CDR3 loop spans 15 amino acids. In germline, CDR1 is SGHVS, CDR2 FQNEAQ. The CDR3 sequence: CASSPRGGLTDTQYF.

The chain joins TRBV20-1 to TRBJ2-2; TCRdb's assignment of TRBD2 cannot be checked, as there is no DNA. CDR3 length: 18 amino acids. Germline CDR1 is DFQATT and CDR2 is SNEGSKA (reference sequence). The CDR3 is CSARDSGLAGTNTGELFF.

The J gene is TRBJ2-7, the V gene TRBV19. Germline V lookup: CDR1 LNHDA, CDR2 SQIVND (reference sequence). The length of the CDR3 is 15 residues. The CDR3 loop is CARPMRGGRTYEQYF.

CDR3 residues: CSVTLAGSYEQYF. This rearrangement joins TRBV29-1 to TRBJ2-7; the D call of TRBD2 rests on TCRdb alone, since no DNA is present to check it. CDR3 size: 13 residues. Germline CDR1 reads SQVTM; CDR2 reads ANQGSEA.

The chain joins TRBV2 to TRBJ2-1; TCRdb reports TRBD2, a call that lacks DNA to check it against. Germline V gene lookup returns CDR1 SNHLY and CDR2 FYNNEI. There are 11 residues in the CDR3. CDR3 in amino acids: CARRDGNEQFF.

The CDR3 spells CSVSKPENTEAFF. This rearrangement joins TRBV29-1 to TRBJ1-1. The CDR3 is 13 residues long. Germline V gene data show CDR1 as SQVTM and CDR2 as ANQGSEA.

The V gene is TRBV6-6, the J gene TRBJ2-7; with no DNA, the TCRdb D assignment of TRBD2 cannot be verified. The V gene's germline CDR1 is MNHNY and CDR2 SVGAGI (reference sequence). This CDR3 has 14 residues. The CDR3 loop reads CASSHTSGRNEQYF.

In terms of frequency, this clonotype is medium-sized. The chain joins TRBV29-1 to TRBJ2-2; TCRdb indicates TRBD1, and absent DNA this call remains unverified. This CDR3 has 13 amino acids. The germline gives CDR1 SQVTM, CDR2 ANQGSEA. CDR3 amino acids: CSVPQGGTGELFF.

This chain links TRBV30 with TRBJ2-1; TCRdb's D call, TRBD2, is unchecked because there is no DNA. The germline V gene encodes CDR1 GTSNPN and CDR2 SVGIG (reference sequence). The CDR3 has 15 amino acids. This chain's CDR3 is CAGLGGGYSYNEQFF.

Considering frequency, this clonotype is medium-sized (0.01 to 0.1%). The rearrangement joins TRBV5-1 to TRBJ1-1; no DNA is available, so the TRBD1 call from TCRdb remains unchecked. Germline lookup yields CDR1 SGHRS and CDR2 YFSETQ. CDR3 length equals 16 residues. The CDR3 is CASSLGQGGWNTEAFF.

This clonotype is labeled medium-sized based on frequency. The rearrangement uses TRBV28 and TRBJ2-1; TCRdb names TRBD2, which stays unverified in the absence of DNA. CDR1 and CDR2 (germline): MDHEN, SYDVKM. This CDR3 spans 17 amino acids. The CDR3 here is CASSSRLAARRDNEQFF.

The CDR3 sequence is CSVAPMGVTEAFF. This chain links TRBV29-1 with TRBJ1-1; the D gene TCRdb calls, TRBD1, cannot be checked with no DNA. The length of the CDR3 is 13 residues. The germline V gene encodes CDR1 SQVTM and CDR2 ANQGSEA.

The J gene is TRBJ1-5, the V gene TRBV27; no DNA is available, so the TRBD1 call from TCRdb remains unchecked. Looked up from germline, CDR1 is MNHEY and CDR2 is SMNVEV (reference sequence). The CDR3 has 15 amino acids. The CDR3 loop reads CASSLGQGSNQPQHF.

This clonotype ranks as medium-sized in terms of frequency. This chain uses TRBV30 with TRBJ2-1. The germline CDR1 and CDR2 sequences are GTSNPN and SVGIG (reference sequence). The CDR3 loop spans 12 amino acids. The CDR3 is CAWSAEKNEQFF.

This chain connects TRBV7-8 to TRBJ2-2; the TRBD1 assignment by TCRdb is unverifiable without DNA. This CDR3 comprises 14 residues. Germline V CDR1 and CDR2: SGHVS, FQNEAQ. This chain's CDR3 is CASSFQGVTGELFF.

The CDR3 protein is CASSKSRGLPSMNTEAFF. The genes are TRBV19 and TRBJ1-1; TCRdb designates TRBD1, a call that cannot be tested without DNA. The CDR3 covers 18 residues. Germline loops: CDR1 LNHDA, CDR2 SQIVND (reference sequence).

CDR3 amino acids: CSATEPTPDRTYEQYF. The chain employs TRBV20-1 and TRBJ2-7; with no DNA, the TCRdb D assignment of TRBD1 cannot be verified. Germline loops: CDR1 DFQATT, CDR2 SNEGSKA (reference sequence). This CDR3 has 16 amino acids.

Measured by frequency, this clonotype is medium-sized. The rearrangement joins TRBV20-1 to TRBJ1-5. CDR1 is DFQATT, CDR2 SNEGSKA, per germline (reference sequence). The CDR3 loop spans 13 amino acids. CDR3 in amino acids: CSARDDGNQPQHF.

Its frequency marks this clonotype as medium-sized. This rearrangement joins TRBV2 to TRBJ2-7; TCRdb's assignment of TRBD1 cannot be checked, as there is no DNA. Germline V gene data show CDR1 as SNHLY and CDR2 as FYNNEI. The CDR3 is 16 amino acids. The CDR3 protein is CASSEVGTPYTYEQYF.